The 24 T cell receptor beta chains reported below all come from one sample, sequenced in a study of beta chain features in type 1 diabetes. General study results and limits: Shorter TCRB CDR3s, moderately but significantly so, were found in Type 1 diabetes patients in all four CD4+ subsets.

The whole isolated RNA underwent reverse transcription, so sequencing captured expressed TCRB transcripts. Data came from immunoSEQ multiplex PCR; TCRdb stores just in-frame clones and leaves some out. In the table there are roughly 700,000 clones, around an eighth of which are singletons. No antigen has been identified for these receptors. Source material: naive CD4+ T cells from blood. All receptors derive from a man between 18 and 29 years old with type 1 diabetes.

This clone was counted only a few times. The rearrangement uses TRBV4-2 and TRBJ1-3; D is perhaps TRBD1 (6 bases). V lost 0 bases and J 7 bases, leaving 13 bases between the germline ends. This CDR3 comprises 15 residues. Germline CDR1 reads LGHNA; CDR2 reads YNFKEQ. CDR3 protein: CASSQEGADGNTIYF. The CDR3 region has the DNA TGTGCCAGCAGCCAAGAGGGGGCGGACGGTAACACCATATATTTT.

This clone has just a few counts. The rearrangement links TRBV30 to TRBJ1-2, with TRBD1 as a possible D gene (6 bases). The CDR3 covers 13 residues. V was pared by 4 bases and J by 6 bases, with 15 bases between. Germline-derived CDR1 and CDR2 are GTSNPN and SVGIG (reference sequence). This chain's CDR3 is CAWTYDRLDGYTF. The CDR3 DNA follows: TGTGCCTGGACGTACGACAGGTTGGATGGCTACACCTTC.

The V call is TRBV28, the J call TRBJ1-2; 11 nucleotides line up with TRBD1. The CDR3 contains 13 residues. Germline V CDR1 and CDR2: MDHEN, SYDVKM. V lost 6 bases and J lost 12; bases outside the gene matches: 9. The DNA of the CDR3 is TGTGCCAGCAGCCTCCCCCAGGACAGGGGGCACACCTTC. This gives the protein CASSLPQDRGHTF.

This clone was observed a handful of times. This rearrangement joins TRBV7-9 to TRBJ2-1, with D unresolved. CDR3 size: 16 residues. The ends were cut back, 1 base at V and 6 bases at J, with 16 bases in the middle. Germline assignment: CDR1 SEHNR and CDR2 FQNEAQ (reference sequence). CDR3 region: CASSLGLQVLGNEQFF. CDR3 DNA sequence: TGTGCCAGCAGCTTAGGGCTCCAGGTCCTGGGCAATGAGCAGTTCTTC.

This clone turned up a few times. The chain combines TRBV5-4 with TRBJ2-7; TRBD2 matches 9 bases. In germline, CDR1 is SGHNT, CDR2 YYREEE (reference sequence). CDR3 length equals 15 residues. Trimming cost V 4 bases and J 2 bases; bases outside gene matches: 7. Here the CDR3 reads CASSQGLAGTYEQYF. Here the CDR3 DNA reads TGTGCCAGCAGCCAGGGACTAGCTGGAACCTACGAGCAGTACTTC. The full variable domain, completed using reference TRBV5-4 and TRBJ2-7, is ETGVTQSPTHLIKTRGQQVTLRCSSQSGHNTVSWYQQALGQGPQFIFQYYREEENGRGNFPPRFSGLQFPNYSSELNVNALELDDSALYLCASSQGLAGTYEQYFGPGTRLTVT.

The V and J genes are TRBV18 and TRBJ1-4, with D possibly matching TRBD1 (6 bases). Trimming removed 6 bases from V and 5 bases from J, with 13 bases in between. Germline CDR1 KGHSH, CDR2 LQKENI. The CDR3 is 14 residues long. CDR3 sequence (DNA): TGTGCCAGCTCTCCCGGGACACGGAATGAAAAACTGTTTTTT. Translated: CASSPGTRNEKLFF.

The gene calls are TRBV9 and TRBJ1-3; D gene ambiguous. CDR1 and CDR2 (germline): SGDLS, YYNGEE. This CDR3 comprises 16 residues. Trimming stripped 0 bases from V and 0 bases from J, with 10 bases between. Here the CDR3 reads CASSVAVGTSGNTIYF. The CDR3 nucleotides are TGTGCCAGCAGCGTAGCGGTCGGAACCTCTGGAAACACCATATATTTT.

The V and J genes are TRBV18 and TRBJ1-1; 7 bases fit TRBD1. The CDR3 runs 16 residues. V lost 0 bases to trimming and J lost 2 bases; unmatched junction nucleotides: 6. Germline assignment: CDR1 KGHSH and CDR2 LQKENI. The CDR3 sequence: CASSPPGGGSNTEAFF. DNA for the CDR3: TGTGCCAGCTCACCACCGGGAGGGGGCAGTAACACTGAAGCTTTCTTT. Complete variable domain (other parts from reference TRBV18 and TRBJ1-1): NAGVMQNPRHLVRRRGQEARLRCSPMKGHSHVYWYRQLPEEGLKFMVYLQKENIIDESGMPKERFSAEFPKEGPSILRIQQVVRGDSAAYFCASSPPGGGSNTEAFFGQGTRLTVV.

The chain recombines TRBV7-2 with TRBJ2-1; D possibly matches TRBD1 or TRBD2 (6 bases each). With 5 bases removed from V and 1 base from J, the gap between germline ends came to 18 bases. The germline CDR1 and CDR2 sequences are SGHTA and FQGNSA. This CDR3 is 17 amino acids long. CDR3 nucleotides: TGTGCCAGCAGCCCCCTCCCTAAAGGGGGGTCCTACAATGAGCAGTTCTTC. As protein: CASSPLPKGGSYNEQFF.

This clone was detected only once. This clone may be a read error of a much larger clone one base away. This chain connects TRBV7-8 to TRBJ2-6; tentative D call: TRBD1 (5 bases). Germline lookup yields CDR1 SGHVS and CDR2 FQNEAQ. Between the trimmed V and J ends, which lost 5 bases and 0 bases, there was a span of 5 bases. The CDR3 spans 14 residues. The CDR3 coding sequence is TGTGCCAGCAGCCAGGGCTCTGGGGCCAACGTCCTGACTTTC. Translated, it gives CASSQGSGANVLTF.

V gene TRBV29-1 combines with J gene TRBJ2-5; 7 nucleotides match TRBD1. This CDR3 is built from 14 residues. V dropped 2 bases and J dropped 1; count of bases not matched to a gene: 4. The germline gives CDR1 SQVTM, CDR2 ANQGSEA. The CDR3 DNA is TGCAGCGTTGAATATCGGGACAGCCAAGAGACCCAGTACTTC. It translates to CSVEYRDSQETQYF.

This clone was counted between two and nine times. The rearrangement joins TRBV2 to TRBJ1-1, with a weak D call TRBD1 (6 bases). Per germline, CDR1 SNHLY and CDR2 FYNNEI. This CDR3 spans 15 amino acids. Deletions cut 4 bases from V and 1 base from J, with 13 bases between. In DNA form, the CDR3 reads TGTGCCAGCAGTGGCCAGGGGACCGGGAACACTGAAGCTTTCTTT. Protein sequence: CASSGQGTGNTEAFF.

The chain couples TRBV30 to TRBJ2-7, with D possibly TRBD1 on 5 matching bases. This CDR3 is built from 12 residues. Germline V CDR1 and CDR2: GTSNPN, SVGIG (reference sequence). Deletions cut 4 bases from V and 5 bases from J, with 12 bases between. In nucleotides, the CDR3 is TGTGCCTGGAACCCTGGGGCCCACGAGCAGTACTTC. It yields the protein CAWNPGAHEQYF.

This clone was observed a few times. The rearrangement joins TRBV10-3 to TRBJ2-7; a possible D gene is TRBD1 (6 bases). This CDR3 spans 13 amino acids. Trimming removed 6 bases from V and 9 bases from J, with 18 bases in between. CDR1 is ENHRY and CDR2 is SYGVKD in the germline V gene. CDR3 in DNA: TGTGCCATCAGGTCGGGACACGTCGAGTGGCAGTACTTC. Its translation: CAIRSGHVEWQYF.

V and J are TRBV29-1 and TRBJ2-2; 9 positions agree with TRBD1. The CDR3 loop spans 14 amino acids. Per the germline V gene, CDR1 is SQVTM and CDR2 is ANQGSEA. V lost 7 bases to trimming and J lost 3 bases; unmatched junction nucleotides: 6. The CDR3, as DNA: TGCAGCGCTGCAAGGACAGGGGACACCGGGGAGCTGTTTTTT. Amino acid sequence: CSAARTGDTGELFF.

The genes are TRBV6-6 and TRBJ1-2; tentatively, D is TRBD1 (6 bases). The germline V gene encodes CDR1 MNHNY and CDR2 SVGAGI (reference sequence). Trimming shortened V by 0 bases and J by 2 bases, and 10 bases separated the two germline ends. This CDR3 spans 15 amino acids. The CDR3 DNA reads as TGTGCCAGCAGTTACTCTACAGGGATGAACTATGGCTACACCTTC. It specifies CASSYSTGMNYGYTF.

This clone is a singleton in its sample. Within the sample, other DNA sequences also encode this same CDR3. The V gene is TRBV18, the J gene TRBJ1-2; the D is unclear. Germline CDR1 is KGHSH and CDR2 is LQKENI. The V gene lost 3 bases and the J gene lost 6 bases, with 8 bases spanning the gap. The CDR3 sequence is 12 residues long. The DNA of the CDR3 is TGTGCCAGCTCACCTGGGGAGGATGGCTACACCTTC. Encoded protein: CASSPGEDGYTF. The whole variable domain, filled in from reference TRBV18 and TRBJ1-2, reads NAGVMQNPRHLVRRRGQEARLRCSPMKGHSHVYWYRQLPEEGLKFMVYLQKENIIDESGMPKERFSAEFPKEGPSILRIQQVVRGDSAAYFCASSPGEDGYTFGSGTRLTVV.

In this sample, this clone turned up a few times. V gene TRBV25-1 combines with J gene TRBJ2-5; no clear D gene. The CDR3 extends over 16 amino acids. V dropped 0 bases and J dropped 4 bases, with 15 bases sitting between them. CDR1 MGHDK and CDR2 SYGVNS come from the germline V gene. CDR3 in DNA: TGTGCCAGCAGTGAATATCCCAAGGGAAACGGAGAGACCCAGTACTTC. Translating it yields CASSEYPKGNGETQYF.

This clone was found a few times. In the same sample, other DNA sequences code for this CDR3. V is TRBV30 and J is TRBJ2-7; D remains unclear. The CDR3 spans 11 residues. CDR1 GTSNPN and CDR2 SVGIG come from the germline V gene (reference sequence). Trimming stripped 3 bases from V and 3 bases from J, with 6 bases between. The CDR3 protein is CAWSHNYEQYF. Here the CDR3 DNA reads TGTGCCTGGAGCCATAACTACGAGCAGTACTTC.

This sequence joins TRBV28 and TRBJ2-3, with TRBD2 matching over 7 bases. The junction had 4 bases not matched to a gene; V was cut back by 3 bases and J by 1 base. CDR3 length: 15 amino acids. Germline values: CDR1 MDHEN, CDR2 SYDVKM. The CDR3 here is CASSLGGSRTDTQYF. In DNA form, the CDR3 reads TGTGCCAGCAGTTTGGGGGGGAGCCGCACAGATACGCAGTATTTT.

This chain uses TRBV10-2 with TRBJ1-2; D is unresolved. Per germline, CDR1 WSHSY and CDR2 SAAADI. This CDR3 is 17 amino acids long. V was shortened by 3 bases and J by 4 bases, with 21 bases between the two germline ends. Here the CDR3 reads CASSDVGPSLPGYGYTF. CDR3 coding DNA: TGCGCCAGCAGTGACGTTGGGCCATCACTCCCGGGCTATGGCTACACCTTC.

This rearrangement joins TRBV7-9 to TRBJ2-3; D is perhaps TRBD2 (5 bases). V was shortened by 1 base and J by 9 bases, with 11 bases between the two germline ends. Germline V gene data show CDR1 as SEHNR and CDR2 as FQNEAQ (reference sequence). The CDR3 totals 13 residues. The CDR3 protein is CASSLGELSTQYF. CDR3 coding DNA: TGTGCCAGCAGCTTAGGGGAGTTGAGCACGCAGTATTTT.

This clone was seen a handful of times. The chain recombines TRBV9 with TRBJ1-3, with D possibly TRBD1 on 5 matching bases. Germline CDR1 SGDLS, CDR2 YYNGEE. The CDR3 runs to 16 residues. Trimming took 4 bases from V and 3 from J, leaving 17 bases between them. The CDR3 reads CASSPEGQLFGNTIYF. For the CDR3, the DNA is TGTGCCAGCAGCCCGGAGGGGCAGCTCTTTGGAAACACCATATATTTT.

The genes are TRBV14 and TRBJ1-1, with D uncertain. The CDR3 runs 14 residues. The V gene lost 2 bases and the J gene lost 0 bases, with 7 bases spanning the gap. CDR1 is SGHDN, CDR2 FVKESK, per germline. The CDR3 DNA reads as TGTGCCAGCAGCCAATCTAGTCTGAACACTGAAGCTTTCTTT. Amino acids: CASSQSSLNTEAFF.